This T cell receptor (beta chain) came from a study of regulatory T cells in long-lasting Graves disease. Time point of the sample: newly diagnosed GD, antithyroid drugs for less than 3 months. With RNA extracted from PBMCs as input, the TCR library was made. Graves' disease diagnosis relied on American Thyroid Association guidelines. Combining iRepertoire HTBI primers with Arm-PCR of CDR3 regions, the authors built TCR beta libraries. Per the original methods: In the combined samples, under 80 TRBV and 14 to 15 TRBJ segments were identified. TCRdb passed the multiplex PCR reads through MiXCR, listing each CDR3 protein once. The V and J calls and clone size are TCRdb's, not the authors'. The sample has about 300,000 distinct CDR3 sequences, over 15% seen once. This CDR3 has 14 amino acids. Germline V gene data show CDR1 as LGHDT and CDR2 as YNNKEL (reference sequence). V dropped 0 bases and J dropped 6 bases, with 10 bases sitting between them.

The V and J genes are TRBV3-1 and TRBJ2-3; no reliable D call. This material consisted of peripheral blood mononuclear cells (PBMCs), taken at new diagnosis, from a patient treated with antithyroid drugs. The receptor was isolated from a female donor with Graves disease. CDR3 DNA: TGTGCCAGCAGCCAAGAAGGCGTTGGGGATACGCAGTATTTT. It encodes CASSQEGVGDTQYF.